This is a list of T cell receptor beta chains from one sample in a study of OX40 agonist ivuxolimab in advanced cancers. The assay was immunoSEQ multiplex PCR, and TCRdb's table has in-frame clones only and misses some. The sample shows about 47,000 clones, around nine tenths of them seen only once. Sequenced material: CD4+ or CD8+ T cells sorted from blood, taken in a trial of the OX40 agonist ivuxolimab. All receptors come from an adult with an advanced solid tumor such as melanoma, head and neck, liver or kidney cancer. The CDR3 runs from the conserved cysteine through the conserved F or W. A D gene is named only where the DNA matches it firmly. Where a row states a size, it is once, few, many or the class of an expanded clone; other rows omit it.

j_gene | v_gene | abundance | d_gene | CDR3nt | CDR3aa
TRBJ1-1 | TRBV19 | once | . | TGTGCCAGCCGGGACCAGCTACCGGAAGCTTTCTTT | CASRDQLPEAFF
TRBJ2-5 | TRBV7-3 | . | . | TGTGCCAGCAGCTTAGGGACGGCCCCAGTTGAGACCCAGTACTTC | CASSLGTAPVETQYF
TRBJ1-1 | TRBV10-3 | once | . | TGTGCCATCAGTGAGTCGGGGGGCACTGAAGCTTTCTTT | CAISESGGTEAFF
TRBJ2-7 | TRBV5-6 | . | TRBD1 | TGTGCCAGCAGCTTCCCGGGACAGGGATCCTACGAGCAGTACTTC | CASSFPGQGSYEQYF
TRBJ2-5 | TRBV5-1 | . | . | TGCGCCAGCAGCCCTATGGGGGGCGCGGGGGAGACCCAGTACTTC | CASSPMGGAGETQYF
TRBJ1-2 | TRBV4-2 | . | . | TGTGCCAGCAGCCAAGACGAAGACAGGCTCTCTAACTATGGCTACACCTTC | CASSQDEDRLSNYGYTF
TRBJ2-7 | TRBV7-2 | . | . | TGTGCCAGCAGCCCGGGGAGTGGGCGCGGCTCCTACGAGCAGTACTTC | CASSPGSGRGSYEQYF
TRBJ1-1 | TRBV5-6 | . | . | TGTGCCAGCAGCCCCCCTTCTCACACTGAAGCTTTCTTT | CASSPPSHTEAFF
TRBJ1-1 | TRBV11-2 | once | . | TGTGCCAGCAGCTTAGAGGTGAACACTGAAGCTTTCTTT | CASSLEVNTEAFF
TRBJ2-1 | TRBV7-8 | . | . | TGTGCCAGCAGTCCGCCGGGACACCGGGAAAGCTCCTACAATGAGCAGTTCTTC | CASSPPGHRESSYNEQFF
TRBJ2-2 | TRBV4-1 | once | . | TGCGCCAGCAGCCAAGATTTTGCAGGGTTCAACACCGGGGAGCTGTTTTTT | CASSQDFAGFNTGELFF
TRBJ1-4 | TRBV19 | . | . | TGTGCCAGTATTCCCCCCGGGCCCCATAATGAAAAACTGTTTTTT | CASIPPGPHNEKLFF
TRBJ1-3 | TRBV5-4 | . | . | TGTGCCATAAGCTCAGGGCCTGGAAACACCATATATTTT | CAISSGPGNTIYF
TRBJ1-4 | TRBV10-3 | . | . | TGTGCCATCAGTGAGTCGGGGGCAGCTAATGAAAAACTGTTTTTT | CAISESGAANEKLFF
TRBJ1-6 | TRBV25-1 | . | . | TGTGCCAGCAGTGAGGGAGGGGTTTCACCCCTCCACTTT | CASSEGGVSPLHF
TRBJ1-4 | TRBV7-9 | few | . | TGTGCCAGCCGTCGGGGGGGCGGGCATGAAAAACTGTTTTTT | CASRRGGGHEKLFF
TRBJ2-1 | TRBV10-3 | . | . | TGTGCCATCAGTGAGTCAGAGGATGAGCAGTTCTTC | CAISESEDEQFF
TRBJ2-7 | TRBV19 | . | TRBD1 | TGTGCCACCTCAGGACAGGGGGCCTACGAGCAGTACTTC | CATSGQGAYEQYF
TRBJ1-1 | TRBV6-5 | . | . | TGTGCCAGCAGAGCGCAAATCGGAACTGAAGCTTTCTTT | CASRAQIGTEAFF
TRBJ2-1 | TRBV7-9 | . | . | TGTGCCAGCAGCCCTGGGACAAGCGAGCAGTTCTTC | CASSPGTSEQFF
TRBJ2-7 | TRBV7-6 | once | . | TGTGCCAGCAGCCAAGAGGAGGCGAACAACGCCTACGAGCAGTACTTC | CASSQEEANNAYEQYF
TRBJ1-5 | TRBV6-5 | . | TRBD1 | TGTGCCACAGGGGGTGAGTCTCGCAATCAGCCCCAGCATTTT | CATGGESRNQPQHF
TRBJ1-3 | TRBV19 | . | . | TGTGCCAGTAGTGCCAGTCCCGCGAGCTCTGGAAACACCATATATTTT | CASSASPASSGNTIYF
TRBJ1-1 | TRBV30 | . | . | TGTGCCTGGAGTTTTTCCGGGTATTCTGAAGCTTTCTTT | CAWSFSGYSEAFF
TRBJ2-5 | TRBV6-5 | . | . | TGTGCCAGCAGTTACTCGACGGGTTTGGAGACCCAGTACTTC | CASSYSTGLETQYF
TRBJ2-5 | TRBV2 | . | . | TGTGCCAGCAGTGAAAAGGGTGGGGGGGGGCGGGAGACCCAGTACTTC | CASSEKGGGGRETQYF